This T cell receptor (beta chain) emerged from a study of regulatory T cells in long-lasting Graves disease. The time point was: persistent/refractory GD, antithyroid drugs over 5 years with positive TRAb. PBMCs provided the RNA from which the TCR library was made. The table lists this clonotype with many counts. Germline V gene lookup returns CDR1 SGHAT and CDR2 FQNNGV. Trimming removed 3 bases at V and 1 base at J, with 9 bases between. This CDR3 has 14 residues. Sequencing libraries for TCR beta were prepared with iRepertoire HTBI primers and Arm-PCR of CDR3 regions. TCRdb re-called the multiplex PCR reads with MiXCR, one entry per CDR3 protein. This sample has 420,000 or so distinct CDR3 sequences, with about 20% found just once.

The TCR sequence derives from a female donor with Graves disease. This chain links TRBV11-2 with TRBJ1-1, with unresolved D. The source was peripheral blood mononuclear cells (PBMCs), collected when the disease was refractory, from a patient treated with antithyroid drugs. CDR3 loop: CASSFRSWNTEAFF. CDR3 sequence (DNA): TGTGCCAGCAGCTTTCGGTCCTGGAACACTGAAGCTTTCTTT.